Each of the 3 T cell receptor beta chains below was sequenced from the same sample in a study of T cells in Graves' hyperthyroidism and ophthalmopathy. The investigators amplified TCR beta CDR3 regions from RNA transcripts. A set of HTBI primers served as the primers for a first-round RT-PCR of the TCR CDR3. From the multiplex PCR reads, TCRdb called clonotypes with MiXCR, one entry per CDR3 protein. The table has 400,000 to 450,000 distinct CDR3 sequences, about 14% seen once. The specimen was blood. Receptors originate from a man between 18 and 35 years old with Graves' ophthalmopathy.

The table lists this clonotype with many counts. The CDR3 sequence: CATSRTGTNTGELFF. The DNA of the CDR3 is TGTGCCACCAGCAGAACTGGGACAAACACCGGGGAGCTGTTTTTT. This chain joins TRBV15 and TRBJ2-2, with D tentatively TRBD1 (6 bases). Germline CDR1 reads LNHNV; CDR2 reads YYDKDF (reference sequence). The CDR3 has 15 residues. Trimming stripped 2 bases from V and 2 bases from J, with 9 bases between.

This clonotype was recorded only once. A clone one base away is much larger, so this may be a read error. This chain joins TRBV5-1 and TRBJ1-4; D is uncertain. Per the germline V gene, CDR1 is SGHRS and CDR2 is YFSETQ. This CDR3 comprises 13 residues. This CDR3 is CASSLGWNEKPFF. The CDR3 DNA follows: TGCGCCAGCAGCTTGGGGTGGAATGAAAAACCGTTTTTT.

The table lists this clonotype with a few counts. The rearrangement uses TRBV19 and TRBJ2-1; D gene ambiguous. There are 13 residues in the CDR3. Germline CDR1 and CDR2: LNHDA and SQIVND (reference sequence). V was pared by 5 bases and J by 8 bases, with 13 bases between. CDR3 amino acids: CASSETRDYEQFF. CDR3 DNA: TGTGCCAGTAGTGAGACAAGAGACTATGAGCAGTTCTTC. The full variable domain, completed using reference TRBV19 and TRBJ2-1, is DGGITQSPKYLFRKEGQNVTLSCEQNLNHDAMYWYRQDPGQGLRLIYYSQIVNDFQKGDIAEGYSVSREKKESFPLTVTSAQKNPTAFYLCASSETRDYEQFFGPGTRLTVL.